One and the same sample provided the 9 T cell receptor beta chains below, sequenced in a study of regulatory T cells in long-lasting Graves disease. iRepertoire HTBI primers and Arm-PCR of CDR3 regions built TCR beta libraries. In TCRdb, the multiplex PCR reads were re-called with MiXCR into one record per CDR3 protein. This table has around 500,000 distinct CDR3 sequences, about 16% appearing once. Specified time point: newly diagnosed GD, antithyroid drugs for less than 3 months. After RNA was extracted from PBMCs, the TCR library was made from it. This sample also belongs to another study, concerning T cells in Graves' hyperthyroidism and ophthalmopathy.

The source was peripheral blood mononuclear cells (PBMCs), collected at new diagnosis, from a patient treated with antithyroid drugs. The receptor source for this set is a woman in her forties or fifties with Graves disease.

This clonotype was detected ten times or more. This chain uses TRBV28 with TRBJ2-5; perhaps TRBD1 as D (6 bases). The ends were cut back, 8 bases at V and 5 bases at J, with 18 bases in the middle. The CDR3 is 14 amino acids. CDR1 MDHEN and CDR2 SYDVKM come from the germline V gene. DNA of the CDR3: TGTGCCAGCGGGTTACAGGGACCGCGGGAGACCCAGTACTTC. Its translation is CASGLQGPRETQYF. Full variable domain (outside the CDR3, taken from reference TRBV28 and TRBJ2-5): DVKVTQSSRYLVKRTGEKVFLECVQDMDHENMFWYRQDPGLGLRLIYFSYDVKMKEKGDIPEGYSVSREKKERFSLILESASTNQTSMYLCASGLQGPRETQYFGPGTRLLVL.

There are many counts of this clonotype. The chain has TRBV5-5 and TRBJ2-3; D possibly corresponds to TRBD1 (6 bases). Trimming shortened V by 5 bases and J by 13 bases, and 17 bases separated the two germline ends. The CDR3 spans 12 residues. Germline assignment: CDR1 SGHKS and CDR2 YYEKEE (reference sequence). CDR3 loop: CASSSDLPGEYF. The CDR3 region has the DNA TGTGCCAGCAGTTCCGACCTTCCAGGGGAGTATTTT.

This clonotype showed up many times. The chain has TRBV20-1 and TRBJ2-5; 13 bases fit TRBD2. CDR3 length: 16 residues. V lost 1 base, J lost 7 bases, and 9 bases stayed unmatched. The germline V gene has CDR1 DFQATT and CDR2 SNEGSKA (reference sequence). DNA for the CDR3: TGCAGTGCTAGAGCGAGGACTAGCGGGGGATTAGCGACCCAGTACTTC. Its protein is CSARARTSGGLATQYF.

This chain joins TRBV18 and TRBJ2-5; D is uncertain. CDR3 size: 15 residues. CDR1 and CDR2 from the germline V gene are KGHSH and LQKENI. V gave up 0 bases and J gave up 5 bases, with 13 bases separating them. The CDR3 loop is CASSPPDRIGETQYF. The CDR3 nucleotides are TGTGCCAGCTCACCACCGGATAGGATTGGCGAGACCCAGTACTTC.

This clonotype was detected a few times. The genes are TRBV5-6 and TRBJ1-5; TRBD1 agrees at 10 bases. Germline V lookup: CDR1 SGHDT, CDR2 YYEEEE. The junction had 7 bases not matched to a gene; V was cut back by 4 bases and J by 9 bases. This CDR3 comprises 14 residues. In DNA, the CDR3 is TGTGCCAGCAGCCGAAGGGACAGGGGCGTGCCCCAGCATTTT. Its protein is CASSRRDRGVPQHF.

The V call is TRBV5-5, the J call TRBJ2-1, with a possible D match to TRBD1 (5 bases). The germline V gene encodes CDR1 SGHKS and CDR2 YYEKEE (reference sequence). V shed 6 bases and J shed 8 bases, with 15 bases lying between them. The CDR3 is made up of 13 amino acids. As DNA, the CDR3 is TGTGCCAGCATCCTCGACGTAGGGGATGAGCAGTTCTTC. This sequence encodes CASILDVGDEQFF.

This clonotype was counted a few times. The chain links TRBV7-6 to TRBJ1-6, with D unresolved. Germline CDR1 is SGHVS and CDR2 is FNYEAQ. Trimming took 1 base from V and 7 from J, leaving 11 bases between them. This CDR3 region has 15 residues. The CDR3 region is CASSLVALQNSPLHF. The CDR3 DNA follows: TGTGCCAGCAGCTTAGTTGCATTGCAAAATTCACCCCTCCACTTT.

This clonotype was recorded at least ten times. The chain carries TRBV2 and TRBJ2-5; D is unresolved. Germline values: CDR1 SNHLY, CDR2 FYNNEI. Deletions cut 4 bases from V and 4 bases from J, with 7 bases between. The CDR3 totals 12 residues. CDR3 in amino acids: CASSGSRETQYF. The CDR3 DNA sequence: TGTGCCAGCAGTGGGAGTCGAGAGACCCAGTACTTC.

The chain links TRBV4-1 to TRBJ1-3; weak D call: TRBD1 (6 bases). The CDR3 has 16 residues. Germline V gene lookup returns CDR1 MGHRA and CDR2 YSYEKL. The V end lost 5 bases, the J end lost 2 bases, and 16 bases lay between the germline ends. The CDR3 nucleotides read TGCGCCAGCAGCGATCCCCCGAGGGGGACTGGAAACACCATATATTTT. The encoded protein is CASSDPPRGTGNTIYF.